This T cell receptor (beta chain) comes out of a study of blood T cell repertoires in COVID-19. Study in general: Researchers got acute and convalescent COVID-19 samples from the United States, Italy and Spain.

Libraries were prepared by immunoSEQ multiplex PCR; TCRdb keeps only in-frame clonotypes and omits some of them. Of roughly 120,000 clones in the sample, approximately 86% were seen once. This clone was counted a single time. This TCR was sampled from a human donor in a cohort sampled during active COVID-19. Sequences were obtained from peripheral blood.

CDR3 loop: CASSPRAGTGAYEQYF. The CDR3 bases are TGTGCCAGCAGCCCCCGCGCCGGGACAGGGGCGTACGAGCAGTACTTC. The genes are TRBV11-3 and TRBJ2-7; 10 positions match TRBD1. The CDR3 consists of 16 residues. Unmatched junction bases numbered 11, after V lost 5 bases and J lost 4 bases. Germline-derived CDR1 and CDR2 are SGHNT and YENEEA. The full variable domain, its missing parts supplied by reference TRBV11-3 and TRBJ2-7, is EAGVVQSPRYKIIEKKQPVAFWCNPISGHNTLYWYLQNLGQGPELLIRYENEEAVDDSQLPKDRFSAERLKGVDSTLKIQPAELGDSAVYLCASSPRAGTGAYEQYFGPGTRLTVT.